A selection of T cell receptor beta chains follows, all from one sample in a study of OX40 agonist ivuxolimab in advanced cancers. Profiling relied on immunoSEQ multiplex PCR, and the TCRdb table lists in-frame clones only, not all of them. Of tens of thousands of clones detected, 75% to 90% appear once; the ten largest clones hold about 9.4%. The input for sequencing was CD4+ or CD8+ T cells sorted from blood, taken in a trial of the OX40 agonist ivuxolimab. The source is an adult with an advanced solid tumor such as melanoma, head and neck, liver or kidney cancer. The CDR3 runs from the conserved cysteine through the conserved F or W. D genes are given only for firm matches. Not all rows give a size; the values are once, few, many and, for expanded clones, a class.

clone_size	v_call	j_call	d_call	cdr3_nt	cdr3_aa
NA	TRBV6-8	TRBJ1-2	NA	TGTGCCAGCAGTTACTCGGTCAGGGGCCCAAGCTGCTATGGCTACACCTTC	CASSYSVRGPSCYGYTF
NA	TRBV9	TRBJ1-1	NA	TGTGCCAGCAGCGTAGAACCGGAGAACACTGAAGCTTTCTTT	CASSVEPENTEAFF
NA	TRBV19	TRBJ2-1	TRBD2	TGTGCCAGTAGTATAGATCTATCCGGGACTAGCGGGGCCTACAATGAGCAGTTCTTC	CASSIDLSGTSGAYNEQFF
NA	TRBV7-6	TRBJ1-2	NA	TGTGCCAGCAGCCCTTCGGGGGACTATGGCTACACCTTC	CASSPSGDYGYTF
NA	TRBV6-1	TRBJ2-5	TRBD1	TGTGCCAGCAGGACAGGGAAGGAGACCCAGTACTTC	CASRTGKETQYF
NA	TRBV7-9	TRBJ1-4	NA	TGTGCCAGCAGTTCCAGGGTCATTAATGAAAAACTGTTTTTT	CASSSRVINEKLFF
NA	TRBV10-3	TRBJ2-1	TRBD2	TGTGCCATCAGTGAGTCGGCTAGCGGTAATGAGCAGTTCTTC	CAISESASGNEQFF
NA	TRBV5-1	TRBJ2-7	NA	TGCGCCAGCAGCCCGGACGGGAGCTCCTACGAGCAGTACTTC	CASSPDGSSYEQYF
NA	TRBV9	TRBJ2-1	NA	TGTGCCAGCAGCGTACTGGGCATTCCCTCCTACAATGAGCAGTTCTTC	CASSVLGIPSYNEQFF
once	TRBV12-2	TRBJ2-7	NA	TGTGCAAGTCGCTTAGCGCCAGCGGGAGGGGGCGAGCAGTACTTC	CASRLAPAGGGEQYF
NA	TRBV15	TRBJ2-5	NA	TGTGCCACCAGCACAGCTACAGGGAAAGAGACCCAGTACTTC	CATSTATGKETQYF
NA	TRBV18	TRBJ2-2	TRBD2	TGTGCCAGCTCACCCGGGACTAGCGGCGGGGAGCTGTTTTTT	CASSPGTSGGELFF
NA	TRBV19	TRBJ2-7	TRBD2	TGTGCCAGTAGCATGACTAGCGGCTTTAGGGGCTACGAGCAGTACTTC	CASSMTSGFRGYEQYF
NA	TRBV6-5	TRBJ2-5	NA	TGTGCCAGCAGTTACGGACGGGAGACCCAGTACTTC	CASSYGRETQYF
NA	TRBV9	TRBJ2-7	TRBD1	TGTGCCAGCAGCGTGGGACAGGGGCACTACGAGCAGTACTTC	CASSVGQGHYEQYF
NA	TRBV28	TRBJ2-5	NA	TGTGCCAGCAGTGCCCCGGGGATCCAAGAGACCCAGTACTTC	CASSAPGIQETQYF
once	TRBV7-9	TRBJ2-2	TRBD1	TGTGCCAGCAGGCACAGGGGTTCGAACACCGGGGAGCTGTTTTTT	CASRHRGSNTGELFF
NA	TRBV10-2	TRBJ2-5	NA	TGCGCCAGCGGGGGCGCGGAGACCCAGTACTTC	CASGGAETQYF
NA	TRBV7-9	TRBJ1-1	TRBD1	TGTGCCAGCAGTCGGGACAGGAACACTGAAGCTTTCTTT	CASSRDRNTEAFF
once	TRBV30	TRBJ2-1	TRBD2	TGTGCCTGGCGGGGGGAGGCGAGTGAGCAGTTCTTC	CAWRGEASEQFF
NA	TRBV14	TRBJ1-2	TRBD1	TGTGCCAGCAGCCAGGAATTCTCACAGGGGGCGCTTCCCTATGGCTACACCTTC	CASSQEFSQGALPYGYTF
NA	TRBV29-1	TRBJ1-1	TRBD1	TGCAGCGGGGACAGGAACACTGAAGCTTTCTTT	CSGDRNTEAFF
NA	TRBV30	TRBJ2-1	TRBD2	TGTGCCTGGAGGTCAGGACTAGCGATCAATGAGCAGTTCTTC	CAWRSGLAINEQFF